One and the same sample provided the 21 T cell receptor beta chains below, sequenced in a study of cytomegalovirus exposure and HLA in healthy donors. Amplification used 60 Vbeta primers and 13 Jbeta primers. Assay used: immunoSEQ multiplex PCR; TCRdb lists only in-frame clones, some missing. Counted here are 150,000 or so clones, approximately 80% occurring once; the ten biggest clones make up over 3%. Input material: PBMCs. Receptor source: a male donor in good health and CMV-seronegative.

A remark on this clone: At one end, the junction sequence differs from germline, possibly due to a read error. The CDR3, as DNA: TGTTCCAGCAGCTTAAGGGAGTACCACGAGCAGTACTTC. It is translated as CSSSLREYHEQYF. The chain couples TRBV7-9 to TRBJ2-7, with D possibly TRBD2 on 5 matching bases. CDR1 SEHNR and CDR2 FQNEAQ come from the germline V gene (reference sequence). The CDR3 runs 13 residues.

The chain recombines TRBV2 with TRBJ2-3, with a weak D call TRBD2 (6 bases). The germline CDR1 and CDR2 sequences are SNHLY and FYNNEI. V was cut by 6 bases and J by 6 bases, with 16 bases left in between. The CDR3 sequence is 14 residues long. CDR3 nucleotide sequence: TGTGCCAGCAGCCTGACTAGGAGTCAGGATACGCAGTATTTT. Translating gives CASSLTRSQDTQYF.

The count of this clone is one. The CDR3 loop reads CASRDPSGSTYEQYF. The CDR3, as DNA: TGTGCCAGCAGGGATCCTAGCGGGAGCACCTACGAGCAGTACTTC. J is TRBJ2-7 and V is TRBV7-3; 10 nucleotides line up with TRBD2. The CDR3 covers 15 residues. Germline CDR1 reads SGHTA; CDR2 reads FQGTGA. Trimming cost V 6 bases and J 2 bases; bases outside gene matches: 7.

This clone was detected a few times. This chain links TRBV2 with TRBJ1-2; D is unresolved. Germline values: CDR1 SNHLY, CDR2 FYNNEI. Trimming removed 0 bases from V and 13 bases from J, with 9 bases in between. CDR3 length equals 11 residues. The CDR3 sequence is CASSEALRSTF. The DNA for the CDR3 is TGTGCCAGCAGTGAAGCGCTTCGGAGCACCTTC.

This clone has only one observation. The chain carries TRBV5-1 and TRBJ2-5; TRBD1 might be the D (6 bases). With 4 bases removed from V and 4 bases from J, the gap between germline ends came to 14 bases. The CDR3 has 14 amino acids. Germline CDR1 reads SGHRS; CDR2 reads YFSETQ. DNA for the CDR3: TGCGCCAGCAGCCTGGGACAAAGGATAGAGACCCAGTACTTC. It codes for CASSLGQRIETQYF.

Only a few counts were recorded for this clone. The chain recombines TRBV25-1 with TRBJ1-1, with D perhaps TRBD1 (6 bases). Trimming took 9 bases from V and 4 from J, leaving 15 bases between them. Germline-derived CDR1 and CDR2 are MGHDK and SYGVNS. This CDR3 region has 13 residues. Here the CDR3 DNA reads TGTGCCAGTCACACAGGGATAGGCACTGAAGCTTTCTTT. As protein: CASHTGIGTEAFF.

The chain links TRBV18 to TRBJ2-7; D might be TRBD1 (6 bases). CDR1 and CDR2 (germline): KGHSH, LQKENI. The CDR3 loop spans 15 amino acids. Trimming left V 3 bases short and J 3 bases short, with 15 bases between. As DNA, the CDR3 is TGTGCCAGCTCACCGCTGACCGGGACAAACTACGAGCAGTACTTC. Translation gives CASSPLTGTNYEQYF. The full variable domain, its missing parts supplied by reference TRBV18 and TRBJ2-7, is NAGVMQNPRHLVRRRGQEARLRCSPMKGHSHVYWYRQLPEEGLKFMVYLQKENIIDESGMPKERFSAEFPKEGPSILRIQQVVRGDSAAYFCASSPLTGTNYEQYFGPGTRLTVT.

This clone was observed a single time. The chain is built from TRBV28 and TRBJ1-2, with 8 bases matching TRBD1. The junction had 16 bases not matched to a gene; V was cut back by 6 bases and J by 7 bases. Germline V CDR1 and CDR2: MDHEN, SYDVKM. This CDR3 is 16 amino acids long. CDR3 sequence: CASRSGQGAGGGGYTF. CDR3 nucleotide sequence: TGTGCCAGCAGATCCGGACAGGGCGCTGGCGGGGGTGGCTACACCTTC.

V gene TRBV30 combines with J gene TRBJ2-3; weak D call: TRBD2 (5 bases). This CDR3 comprises 11 residues. The V end was cut by 3 bases, the J end by 7 bases, with 8 bases between. Per germline, CDR1 GTSNPN and CDR2 SVGIG (reference sequence). Here the CDR3 reads CAWSPGNTQYF. The CDR3 nucleotides read TGTGCCTGGAGCCCCGGGAATACGCAGTATTTT.

This chain links TRBV5-4 with TRBJ2-5, with 8 bases that match TRBD2. V gave up 4 bases and J gave up 5 bases; unmatched junction bases: 7. The CDR3 runs 14 residues. The germline V gene encodes CDR1 SGHNT and CDR2 YYREEE (reference sequence). The CDR3 nucleotides read TGTGCCAGCAGCCCGGGAGGGGAGCTGGAGACCCAGTACTTC. Its translation: CASSPGGELETQYF. The variable domain in full, with the rest retrieved from reference TRBV5-4 and TRBJ2-5, is ETGVTQSPTHLIKTRGQQVTLRCSSQSGHNTVSWYQQALGQGPQFIFQYYREEENGRGNFPPRFSGLQFPNYSSELNVNALELDDSALYLCASSPGGELETQYFGPGTRLLVL.

CDR3 sequence reads: CAWSTGTGTYEQYF. CDR3 nucleotide sequence: TGTGCCTGGAGTACCGGGACAGGGACCTACGAGCAGTACTTC. The V gene is TRBV30, the J gene TRBJ2-7, with 9 bases aligning to TRBD1. The V and J ends lost 2 bases and 2 bases, in that order; junction bases with no gene match: 4. CDR1 GTSNPN and CDR2 SVGIG come from the germline V gene (reference sequence). The CDR3 extends over 14 amino acids.

This chain connects TRBV5-5 to TRBJ1-5, with TRBD1 matching 7 bases. In germline, CDR1 is SGHKS, CDR2 YYEKEE (reference sequence). The V gene end was trimmed by 0 bases and the J gene end by 6 bases; junction bases not matched to a gene: 6. CDR3 length: 15 amino acids. DNA for the CDR3: TGTGCCAGCAGCTTGGTCGGGACAGCCTCTCAGCCCCAGCATTTT. It is translated as CASSLVGTASQPQHF.

The rearrangement uses TRBV5-1 and TRBJ1-1; D gene unclear. The germline gives CDR1 SGHRS, CDR2 YFSETQ. V was pared by 0 bases and J by 4 bases, with 10 bases between. This CDR3 comprises 14 residues. Here the CDR3 reads CASSLGSGFTEAFF. CDR3 DNA: TGCGCCAGCAGCTTGGGATCAGGATTCACTGAAGCTTTCTTT.

The chain uses TRBV2 and TRBJ2-5; 11 bases agree with TRBD2. Germline-derived CDR1 and CDR2 are SNHLY and FYNNEI. The length of the CDR3 is 14 residues. J was trimmed by 4 bases and V by 10 bases; bases with no gene match: 8. This CDR3 is CANKPGTSGETQYF. The CDR3, as DNA: TGTGCCAACAAACCCGGGACTAGCGGAGAGACCCAGTACTTC.

The chain has TRBV5-5 and TRBJ1-2; 7 bases line up with TRBD1. After removal of 7 bases from V and 3 bases from J, the junction contained 6 bases not matched to a gene. Germline V gene data show CDR1 as SGHKS and CDR2 as YYEKEE (reference sequence). The CDR3 has 13 residues. The CDR3 here is CASGRGGDYGYTF. The CDR3 DNA reads as TGTGCCAGCGGTCGAGGGGGCGACTATGGCTACACCTTC. Based on the CDR3 plus reference TRBV5-5 and TRBJ1-2, the full variable domain is DAGVTQSPTHLIKTRGQQVTLRCSPISGHKSVSWYQQVLGQGPQFIFQYYEKEERGRGNFPDRFSARQFPNYSSELNVNALLLGDSALYLCASGRGGDYGYTFGSGTRLTVV.

This chain links TRBV28 with TRBJ2-7; 7 bases match TRBD2. Germline CDR1 is MDHEN and CDR2 is SYDVKM. The CDR3 loop spans 16 amino acids. V trimming: 1 base; J trimming: 6 bases; junction bases outside the gene matches: 12. The CDR3 is CASSLLGTTGSGEQYF. The DNA for the CDR3 is TGTGCCAGCAGTTTATTGGGGACTACGGGGAGTGGCGAGCAGTACTTC.

This clone has a handful of counts. The CDR3 bases are TGTGCCAGCAGCCAGTCGGGACGGAGGGCCTACGAGCAGTACTTC. It specifies CASSQSGRRAYEQYF. V and J are TRBV4-2 and TRBJ2-7; weak D call: TRBD2 (6 bases). Germline V gene lookup returns CDR1 LGHNA and CDR2 YNFKEQ. V lost 3 bases to trimming and J lost 2 bases, with 14 bases between them. The CDR3 consists of 15 residues.

This chain joins TRBV19 and TRBJ1-5; TRBD1 agrees at 7 bases. The V gene end was trimmed by 4 bases and the J gene end by 7 bases; junction bases not matched to a gene: 16. The length of the CDR3 is 17 residues. Germline assignment: CDR1 LNHDA and CDR2 SQIVND (reference sequence). CDR3 protein: CASSRTPDRVGGQPQHF. The CDR3, as DNA: TGTGCCAGTAGTAGGACCCCTGACAGGGTGGGAGGACAGCCCCAGCATTTT.

This CDR3 reads CASSLTSGASGANVLTF. DNA for the CDR3: TGTGCCAGCAGTTTAACCTCAGGGGCATCAGGGGCCAACGTCCTGACTTTC. The chain has TRBV27 and TRBJ2-6; D might be TRBD1 (6 bases). V was shortened by 2 bases and J by 4 bases, with 15 bases between the two germline ends. Germline V CDR1 and CDR2: MNHEY, SMNVEV (reference sequence). This CDR3 is 17 amino acids long.

V is TRBV27 and J is TRBJ2-2; 9 nucleotides match TRBD1. The V gene's germline CDR1 is MNHEY and CDR2 SMNVEV (reference sequence). V dropped 5 bases and J dropped 4; count of bases not matched to a gene: 5. This CDR3 comprises 15 residues. CDR3 nucleotide sequence: TGTGCCAGCAGTCCGACGACAGGGGGCACCGGGGAGCTGTTTTTT. Amino acids: CASSPTTGGTGELFF.

This clone was seen more than once but under ten times. The genes are TRBV10-3 and TRBJ2-7; D may be TRBD1 (6 bases). Trimming removed 10 bases at V and 0 bases at J, with 13 bases between. CDR1 ENHRY and CDR2 SYGVKD come from the germline V gene. This CDR3 spans 13 amino acids. In DNA, the CDR3 is TGTGCCACGAACGACAGGAGCTCCTACGAGCAGTACTTC. Translation gives CATNDRSSYEQYF.